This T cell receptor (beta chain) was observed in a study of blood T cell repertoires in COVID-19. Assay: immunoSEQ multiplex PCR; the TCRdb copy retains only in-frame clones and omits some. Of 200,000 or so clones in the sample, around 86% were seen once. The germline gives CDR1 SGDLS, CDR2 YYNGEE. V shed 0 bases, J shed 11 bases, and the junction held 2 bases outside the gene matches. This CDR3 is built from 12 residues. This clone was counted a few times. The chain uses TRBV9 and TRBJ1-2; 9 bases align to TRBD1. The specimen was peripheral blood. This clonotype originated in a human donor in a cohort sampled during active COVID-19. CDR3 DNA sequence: TGTGCCAGCAGCGTAGACGGGACAGGGTACACCTTC. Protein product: CASSVDGTGYTF.